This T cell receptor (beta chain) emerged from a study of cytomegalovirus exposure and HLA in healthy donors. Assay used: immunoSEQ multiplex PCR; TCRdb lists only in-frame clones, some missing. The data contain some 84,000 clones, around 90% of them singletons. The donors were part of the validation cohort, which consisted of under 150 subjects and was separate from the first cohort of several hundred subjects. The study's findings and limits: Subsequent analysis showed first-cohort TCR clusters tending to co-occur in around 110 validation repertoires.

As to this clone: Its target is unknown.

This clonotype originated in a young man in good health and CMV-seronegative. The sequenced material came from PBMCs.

The CDR3 bases are TGTGCCAGCAGTCCGCCTGGAGCCGAGCAGTACTTC. It translates to CASSPPGAEQYF. V usage is TRBV28 and J usage is TRBJ2-7; the D is unclear. Trimming took off 5 bases at V and 6 bases at J, with 11 bases between the two ends. CDR1 and CDR2 (germline): MDHEN, SYDVKM. This CDR3 contains 12 residues.